The entry below describes one T cell receptor (beta chain). Its antigen is still unknown. No base qualities exist here, and no much larger clone lies one base off it. This sample is drawn from a study of cytomegalovirus exposure and HLA in healthy donors (dated by TCRdb to about 2017). For context, the study as a whole: An earlier analysis of some 620 of the donors reported approximately 280 Gb of sequence data and 117 million unique TCR beta sequences obtained from 180 million or so T cells. Approximately 330 gigabases of sequencing data and 70 million to 95 million unique TCR sequences made up an early release that covered some 640 HLA-typed donors. Of the roughly 420 genotyped donors, approximately 81% were placed in the genetic ancestry cluster associated with self-reported Caucasian donors. The aim of the study was to test whether cataloging public T cell receptors could identify signatures of past pathogen exposure. The T cell repertoires of under 700 subjects were profiled by immunosequencing and related to cytomegalovirus serostatus. In addition to the first cohort of around 670 subjects, a separate validation cohort of approximately 120 different subjects was used. To predict cytomegalovirus infection status, the study brought together high-throughput TCR immunosequencing, statistical association of individual TCRs with disease status, and machine learning. A later analysis re-analyzed previously published TCR beta repertoires from 650 to 800 donors and added high-resolution HLA genotyping to study TCR occurrence patterns. Rather than drawing on any new phenotypic data, the later analysis identified candidate immune exposures from TCR beta sequences and the way those sequences occurred across donors. To decide whether each TCR beta V gene segment behaved as functional or pseudogenic, an earlier analysis of several hundred of the donors relied on high-throughput TCR beta sequencing. Alongside the repertoire data, information on donor age, sex, ethnicity and CMV serostatus was compiled. A later genetic analysis used genome-wide SNP genotypes for about three fifths of the roughly 700 donors, treating that subset as a discovery cohort. Every repertoire in the discovery cohort had been generated on one and the same sequencing platform. HLA typing included class I and class II loci at four-digit resolution. The number of donors typed differed by locus, with 629-630 for A, B, C, DRB1 and DQB1, roughly 520 for DQA1, 600 to 610 for DPA1, and under 490 for DPB1. Because of strong linkage in the cohort, a handful of DR-DQ haplotypes were treated as single units for association and clustering. Across approximately 400 genotyped donors of the cohort, an average of about 220,000 unique TCR beta nucleotide sequences per donor were sequenced, and 15% to 20% of those sequences were non-productive. The research as a whole found: Specific HLA alleles were associated with about 17,000 TCR beta sequences at a false discovery rate of 0.05 in a later analysis. Immune exposure information for the cohort was limited to CMV serostatus. A later genetic analysis reported fewer N-insertions in productive TCRs among donors in an Asian-associated ancestry cluster than the roughly 700-donor mean. According to a later analysis, most CMV-associated TCR beta chains appeared to be HLA-restricted, and the HLA associations seemed to be driven largely by CMV exposure. Several of the top co-occurrence clusters appeared to be linked to parvovirus B19, influenza, CMV and Epstein-Barr virus, according to a later analysis. Only TCR beta chains were sequenced in this cohort, and the absence of alpha or paired-chain data limited detectable features. In a later genetic analysis, a missense DCLRE1C variant was associated with V-gene and J-gene trimming of TCR beta chains, and the association was replicated in an independent cohort. Three of the identified cytomegalovirus-associated TCR beta chains were confirmed in vitro to be specific for cytomegalovirus antigens. In a later analysis, HLA-associated TCR beta chains were found to be more clonally expanded and to have lower generation probabilities than equally common non-associated chains. Most TCR sequences were observed very rarely across donors, whereas some public TCRs were present in many individuals. Because HLA typing was missing for some donors at each locus, association tests included only the typed subset. Because counts were too low, some 16 rarely observed V segments, including chromosome 9 orphons, were excluded from the earlier analysis of 587 of the donors. A cluster of highly shared sequence variants was judged likely to be a technical artifact of the sequencing pipeline. The study listed 150 to 200 TCR beta chains as associated with cytomegalovirus. Broadly in line with IMGT annotations, most TCR beta V segments showed up in productive rearrangements about 87% or about 30% of the time in an earlier analysis of some 590 of the donors. Some IMGT-functional V segments, including TRBV6-2 and TRBV6-3, could not be told apart with the 87-base-pair reads, so those segments were excluded. A further reported finding was that TCR beta sequences accurately predicted the HLA-A and HLA-B alleles for most subjects in the first cohort. Correlated functional status among segregating V segments might reflect linkage disequilibrium, but an unknown experimental factor could not be ruled out. Cytomegalovirus status was reported to be diagnosed by the classifier with high specificity and sensitivity in both the original and validation cohorts. Assigning TCR associations to individual alleles was difficult when HLA alleles, especially DR and DQ, strongly co-occurred. According to a later analysis, TCR association rates differed among HLA loci, with DRB1 alleles showing the most associated TCRs and HLA-C alleles showing the fewest. Roughly uniform sequencing depth across donors was assumed in presence/absence analyses, although this assumption may not hold. The authors suggested that the approach could potentially be generalized to other disease states and immunological phenotypes.

Libraries were built with the immunoSEQ multiplex PCR assay. For the multiplex PCR, a mixture combining 60 forward primers for TCR Vbeta segments and 13 reverse primers for TCR Jbeta segments was used. The CDR3 region of rearranged TCR beta genes was amplified from genomic DNA by a multiplex PCR assay. The amplified TCR beta libraries were sequenced on the Illumina HiSeq System as 87-base-pair reads. The published analysis was carried out like this. In a later analysis, tens of millions of unique TCR beta chains were counted across the approximately 620 repertoires, and approximately 9.9 million of these chains were shared by at least two donors. A nearest-neighbor algorithm error-corrected the raw reads and collapsed the reads into unique sequences, merging closely related sequences to remove PCR and sequencing errors. CDR3 sequences were aligned to IMGT reference sequences to assign V, D and J gene segments. For a sequence to be retained, a match of at least six nucleotides was required to both a V gene segment and a J gene segment. A rearrangement was called productive if the CDR3 had no stop codons and remained in frame with V and J, and every other rearrangement was called non-productive. CDR3 was defined according to IMGT convention as the region running from the second conserved V-encoded cysteine to the conserved J-encoded phenylalanine. The earlier analysis of approximately 590 of the donors excluded any sequence lacking an unambiguous match to a single V gene segment. An earlier analysis of a few hundred of the donors classified V segments as functional when productive rearrangements were above 56.7% and as segregating when the standard deviation between donors was above 5%. To diagnose cytomegalovirus status from the catalog of TCR beta chain sequences, a statistical classification framework was built. In a later analysis, TCR nucleotide sequences were compared against IMGT/GENE-DB human TR gene sequences so that V and J genes could be assigned. The TCRdist pipeline was used in a later analysis to assign CDR3 sequences and most-parsimonious VDJ recombination scenarios. A later analysis defined each TCR beta chain by its CDR3 amino acid sequence plus V-gene family, and excluded reads lacking a unique V-gene family. In a later analysis, around 650 highly shared, low-generation-probability nucleotide sequences were removed to address suspected cross-contamination and a sequencing artifact. For each public chain, a later analysis derived a clonal expansion index from normalized ranks of inferred template counts within each repertoire. In a later analysis, generation probabilities were computed using a VDJ recombination model fitted to out-of-frame rearrangements, and the results were checked against IGoR. In a later analysis, hypergeometric tests were used to score TCR-TCR, TCR-HLA and TCR-CMV co-occurrence, with a repertoire-size bias correction applied to TCR pairs. False discovery rates were estimated in a later analysis by permuting HLA or CMV assignments 20 times. In a later analysis, co-occurring TCRs were grouped using DBSCAN, with TCRdist sequence similarity added in when clustering inside HLA-allele-positive subsets. Repertoires with fewer than 30,000 or more than 120,000 public chains were left out of co-occurrence clustering, as were several repertoires with anomalous nucleotide sharing. TCRdb retrieved this table from immuneACCESS and kept in-frame rearrangements only. Not all clones are present; in checked studies, unresolved V genes account for under half, and no reason is known for the remainder. For V, J and clone size, that table is used; D and trimming come from the DNA. Within this sample are 100,000 or so clones, with 76% of them counted one time only. Roughly 4.1% of the sample is taken by the ten largest.

Compared with germline, V lacks 3 bases and J lacks 5 bases; bases without a gene match: 3. The CDR1 and CDR2 encoded by the germline V gene (reference sequence) are MNHEY and SMNVEV. The CDR3 runs 13 amino acids, cysteine and phenylalanine included. Of all the DNA, just the CDR3 is kept, 39 bases in frame from base 1. The cohort was made up of under 800 healthy bone marrow donors. Cohort members were all nominally healthy when sampled, although unrecorded immune exposures were likely present. The donor tested CMV seronegative, placing the donor among the 300 to 400 seronegative members of the cohort. Each donor provided a peripheral blood sample, and peripheral blood mononuclear cells were used for TCR beta sequencing. Genomic DNA extraction from the blood cell samples was performed with the Qiagen DNeasy Blood Extraction Kit.

Sequencing input: PBMCs. This receptor was obtained from a man aged 35 to 55 in good health and CMV-seronegative. The rearrangement combines TRBV27 with TRBJ2-5, with TRBD1 matching 7 junction bases. The nucleotide sequence is given as TGTGCCAGCAGTTTCGGGACAGAGGAGACCCAGTACTTC. This gives the protein CASSFGTEETQYF.